Listed here are 27 T cell receptor beta chains from one sample, sequenced in a study of T cell responses to AZD1222 COVID-19 vaccine. The assay was immunoSEQ multiplex PCR, and TCRdb's table has in-frame clones only and misses some. The sample consists of 150,000 or so clones, 90% to 95% of them appearing once. The sample consisted of peripheral blood, taken 28 days after the second AZD1222 dose. The receptors were sampled from an adult who received the AZD1222 COVID-19 vaccine.

The rearrangement joins TRBV7-9 to TRBJ2-7; possibly TRBD2 for D (5 bases). Per the germline V gene, CDR1 is SEHNR and CDR2 is FQNEAQ (reference sequence). Trimming shortened V by 7 bases and J by 3 bases, and 16 bases separated the two germline ends. This CDR3 is 14 amino acids long. CDR3 amino acids: CASTHGLRGYEQYF. The CDR3 region has the DNA TGTGCCAGCACCCACGGACTTCGGGGCTACGAGCAGTACTTC.

The chain links TRBV28 to TRBJ1-2; D is unclear. The CDR3 has 12 amino acids. Between the trimmed V and J ends, which lost 5 bases and 8 bases, there was a span of 12 bases. Germline-derived CDR1 and CDR2 are MDHEN and SYDVKM. CDR3 amino acids: CASSPGIGGYTF. CDR3 coding DNA: TGTGCCAGCAGTCCCGGAATTGGAGGCTACACCTTC.

This sequence joins TRBV4-3 and TRBJ1-1, with 9 bases lining up with TRBD1. This CDR3 has 16 amino acids. Unmatched junction bases numbered 6, after V lost 4 bases and J lost 0 bases. Germline V gives CDR1 LGHNA, CDR2 YSLEER. The chain's CDR3 is CASSLGTGSMNTEAFF. The DNA for the CDR3 is TGCGCCAGCAGCCTAGGGACAGGGTCCATGAACACTGAAGCTTTCTTT.

The genes are TRBV4-2 and TRBJ1-2; 7 nucleotides line up with TRBD1. Trimming removed 2 bases from V and 2 bases from J; junction bases left unmatched: 5. Germline CDR1 LGHNA, CDR2 YNFKEQ. The CDR3 sequence is 15 residues long. The CDR3 nucleotides read TGTGCCAGCAGCCAACAGACAGGGACCAACTATGGCTACACCTTC. This gives the protein CASSQQTGTNYGYTF.

V usage is TRBV28 and J usage is TRBJ1-3; TRBD1 aligns across 8 bases. This CDR3 spans 20 amino acids. The germline CDR1 and CDR2 sequences are MDHEN and SYDVKM. V shed 3 bases, J shed 2 bases, and the junction held 18 bases outside the gene matches. This CDR3 reads CASSLDAGGALMGTGNTIYF. The CDR3 DNA reads TGTGCCAGCAGTTTGGACGCAGGGGGCGCACTGATGGGCACTGGAAACACCATATATTTT.

The V gene is TRBV19, the J gene TRBJ1-2; a weak D match, TRBD1 (5 bases). V lost 3 bases and J 5 bases, leaving 13 bases between the germline ends. CDR1 LNHDA and CDR2 SQIVND come from the germline V gene (reference sequence). The CDR3 is made up of 14 amino acids. Written as DNA, the CDR3 is TGTGCCAGTAGTATGGCTAGGGGATTGTATGGCTACACCTTC. Protein sequence: CASSMARGLYGYTF.

This clone was recorded a few times. The chain links TRBV11-2 to TRBJ2-7, with D uncertain. The CDR3 is 14 residues long. Germline V CDR1 and CDR2: SGHAT, FQNNGV. V gave up 5 bases and J gave up 0 bases, with 11 bases separating them. Here the CDR3 DNA reads TGTGCCAGCAGCATAAGGGCCGACTCCTACGAGCAGTACTTC. Translating gives CASSIRADSYEQYF.

The rearrangement joins TRBV30 to TRBJ1-2; D possibly corresponds to TRBD1 (6 bases). V gave up 4 bases and J gave up 1 base, with 10 bases separating them. From germline, CDR1 is GTSNPN and CDR2 SVGIG (reference sequence). CDR3 length: 13 residues. The CDR3 region is CAWTQGGNYGYTF. The DNA for the CDR3 is TGTGCCTGGACCCAAGGGGGTAACTATGGCTACACCTTC.

This clone was picked up a small number of times. J is TRBJ1-1 and V is TRBV30, with a tentative D call TRBD1 (6 bases). The CDR3 extends over 14 amino acids. Trimming removed 5 bases at V and 3 bases at J, with 16 bases between. Germline CDR1 and CDR2: GTSNPN and SVGIG (reference sequence). This CDR3 reads CAWSLAGTYTEAFF. The CDR3 DNA reads as TGTGCCTGGTCCCTTGCAGGGACATACACTGAAGCTTTCTTT.

This rearrangement joins TRBV19 to TRBJ1-2; D is perhaps TRBD1 (5 bases). The CDR3 extends over 13 amino acids. Deletions cut 4 bases from V and 6 bases from J, with 12 bases between. The germline V gene encodes CDR1 LNHDA and CDR2 SQIVND (reference sequence). The CDR3 region is CASSRGRTNGYTF. In DNA form, the CDR3 reads TGTGCCAGTAGTAGGGGACGGACAAATGGCTACACCTTC. Combining the CDR3 with reference TRBV19 and TRBJ1-2 gives the whole variable domain DGGITQSPKYLFRKEGQNVTLSCEQNLNHDAMYWYRQDPGQGLRLIYYSQIVNDFQKGDIAEGYSVSREKKESFPLTVTSAQKNPTAFYLCASSRGRTNGYTFGSGTRLTVV.

The chain is built from TRBV6-5 and TRBJ1-6; D not resolved. This CDR3 has 13 amino acids. Per the germline V gene, CDR1 is MNHEY and CDR2 is SVGAGI. The V end was cut by 6 bases, the J end by 8 bases, with 11 bases between. CDR3 sequence: CASRAWEDSPLHF. For the CDR3, the DNA is TGTGCCAGCAGGGCGTGGGAGGATTCACCCCTCCACTTT.

J is TRBJ1-2 and V is TRBV6-1, with D possibly matching TRBD1 (6 bases). The ends were cut back, 3 bases at V and 7 bases at J, with 12 bases in the middle. Germline V CDR1 and CDR2: MNHNS, SASEGT. This CDR3 comprises 13 residues. The CDR3 nucleotides are TGTGCCAGCAGTGAGGGGGCTTTGGGTGGCTACACCTTC. Translated, it gives CASSEGALGGYTF.

Regarding this clone: At one end, the junction sequence differs from germline, possibly due to a read error. The gene calls are TRBV27 and TRBJ2-2; D is unclear. CDR3 size: 15 residues. Looked up from germline, CDR1 is MNHEY and CDR2 is SMNVEV (reference sequence). Here the CDR3 reads CASSLSSSYTWELFF. The CDR3 DNA is TGTGCCAGCAGTTTATCATCCTCGTACACCTGGGAGCTGTTTTTT.

V and J are TRBV18 and TRBJ1-3; the match to TRBD1 covers 7 bases. CDR3 length: 19 residues. Germline V gene sequence: CDR1 KGHSH, CDR2 LQKENI. V trimming: 2 bases; J trimming: 1 base; junction bases outside the gene matches: 14. This CDR3 reads CASSPGIGTGAISGNTIYF. CDR3 bases: TGTGCCAGCTCACCAGGAATTGGAACAGGGGCAATTTCTGGAAACACCATATATTTT.

The chain couples TRBV4-1 to TRBJ1-3; weak D call: TRBD1 (6 bases). Germline-derived CDR1 and CDR2 are MGHRA and YSYEKL. V lost 0 bases, J lost 5 bases, and 14 bases lay in between. The CDR3 runs to 16 residues. CDR3 bases: TGCGCCAGCAGCCAAGATCTGGGGACACTTAGAAACACCATATATTTT. Residues: CASSQDLGTLRNTIYF.

This clone was counted once. The rearrangement uses TRBV6-1 and TRBJ1-2; D is unresolved. The CDR3 loop spans 14 amino acids. The germline V and J ends were trimmed by 1 base and 5 bases, with 11 bases remaining between them. CDR1 is MNHNS and CDR2 is SASEGT in the germline V gene. DNA of the CDR3: TGTGCCAGCAGTGAAGTGGACGGACGGTATGGCTACACCTTC. Encoded protein: CASSEVDGRYGYTF.

The V call is TRBV19, the J call TRBJ2-5; D might be TRBD1 or TRBD2, each matching 6 bases. Between the trimmed V and J ends, which lost 6 bases and 5 bases, there was a span of 25 bases. The CDR3 runs 17 residues. Germline CDR1 LNHDA, CDR2 SQIVND (reference sequence). CDR3 nucleotide sequence: TGTGCCAGTAGCTCAACCCCCGGGGGCGCGCCCCCTGAGACCCAGTACTTC. Its translation is CASSSTPGGAPPETQYF. The variable domain in full, completed from reference TRBV19 and TRBJ2-5, reads DGGITQSPKYLFRKEGQNVTLSCEQNLNHDAMYWYRQDPGQGLRLIYYSQIVNDFQKGDIAEGYSVSREKKESFPLTVTSAQKNPTAFYLCASSSTPGGAPPETQYFGPGTRLLVL.

The chain employs TRBV18 and TRBJ1-1; D remains unclear. Germline V gene sequence: CDR1 KGHSH, CDR2 LQKENI. Trimming removed 3 bases from V and 0 bases from J, with 11 bases in between. The CDR3 consists of 15 residues. CDR3 nucleotides: TGTGCCAGCTCACCGAATCCTGATATGAACACTGAAGCTTTCTTT. It translates to CASSPNPDMNTEAFF.

This clone was recorded once. The chain uses TRBV28 and TRBJ1-4; 8 bases agree with TRBD1. Germline CDR1 reads MDHEN; CDR2 reads SYDVKM. V lost 6 bases, J lost 3 bases, and 6 bases stayed unmatched. This CDR3 comprises 15 residues. CDR3 residues: CASREGQAPNEKLFF. CDR3 bases: TGTGCCAGCAGGGAGGGACAGGCCCCTAATGAAAAACTGTTTTTT.

The chain carries TRBV7-9 and TRBJ1-2; unclear D gene. This CDR3 has 13 residues. Germline V lookup: CDR1 SEHNR, CDR2 FQNEAQ (reference sequence). Between the trimmed V and J ends, which lost 6 bases and 3 bases, there was a span of 11 bases. CDR3 sequence reads: CASSNAAYYGYTF. CDR3 coding DNA: TGTGCCAGCAGTAACGCGGCCTACTATGGCTACACCTTC.

This chain joins TRBV28 and TRBJ2-2; TRBD1 is a possible D gene (6 bases). This CDR3 spans 15 amino acids. Trimming took 6 bases from V and 2 from J, leaving 13 bases between them. The germline V gene encodes CDR1 MDHEN and CDR2 SYDVKM. The CDR3 sequence: CASRIDRFNTGELFF. The CDR3 region has the DNA TGTGCCAGCAGGATCGACAGGTTTAACACCGGGGAGCTGTTTTTT.

This chain links TRBV7-2 with TRBJ1-1, with D possibly being TRBD1 (5 bases). The germline V and J ends were trimmed by 7 bases and 4 bases, with 16 bases remaining between them. Germline-derived CDR1 and CDR2 are SGHTA and FQGNSA. The CDR3 runs to 14 residues. The DNA of the CDR3 is TGTGCCAGCACCCTAGGTTGGGGGTTCACTGAAGCTTTCTTT. Translating gives CASTLGWGFTEAFF. Based on the CDR3 plus reference TRBV7-2 and TRBJ1-1, the full variable domain is GAGVSQSPSNKVTEKGKDVELRCDPISGHTALYWYRQSLGQGLEFLIYFQGNSAPDKSGLPSDRFSAERTGGSVSTLTIQRTQQEDSAVYLCASTLGWGFTEAFFGQGTRLTVV.

The chain is built from TRBV27 and TRBJ2-1, with 8 bases fitting TRBD2. CDR1 is MNHEY, CDR2 SMNVEV, per germline (reference sequence). CDR3 length equals 12 residues. After removal of 8 bases from V and 6 bases from J, the junction contained 3 bases not matched to a gene. The CDR3 reads CASCGLANEQFF. The CDR3 DNA reads as TGTGCCAGCTGCGGACTAGCCAATGAGCAGTTCTTC.

The chain combines TRBV7-9 with TRBJ2-5; TRBD2 agrees at 10 bases. CDR1 is SEHNR, CDR2 FQNEAQ, per germline (reference sequence). CDR3 length: 17 amino acids. The junction had 11 bases not matched to a gene; V was cut back by 5 bases and J by 2 bases. The CDR3 nucleotides are TGTGCCAGCAGCCCAGGTATTCTAGCGGGAGTACAAGAGACCCAGTACTTC. Protein: CASSPGILAGVQETQYF.

This chain joins TRBV29-1 and TRBJ1-1, with 7 bases matching TRBD1. CDR1 SQVTM and CDR2 ANQGSEA come from the germline V gene. V lost 3 bases to trimming and J lost 4 bases; unmatched junction nucleotides: 17. CDR3 length equals 17 residues. In DNA, the CDR3 is TGCAGCGTTGACTCCGGATATCAACAGGGGATTCGCACTGAAGCTTTCTTT. The encoded protein is CSVDSGYQQGIRTEAFF.

This clone was detected once. The genes are TRBV23-1 and TRBJ1-5; D call uncertain. TRBV23-1 carries the ORF label, with uncertain function. The CDR3 has 15 amino acids. Trimming took off 7 bases at V and 0 bases at J, with 13 bases between the two ends. The CDR3 DNA is TGCGCCAGCAACCGTGTTGACACTAGCAATCAGCCCCAGCATTTT. This translates into CASNRVDTSNQPQHF.

The rearrangement links TRBV12-5 to TRBJ1-5, with 12 bases lining up with TRBD1. This CDR3 has 19 residues. V shed 4 bases, J shed 1 base, and the junction held 11 bases outside the gene matches. Germline-derived CDR1 and CDR2 are LGHNT and FRNRAP. Written as DNA, the CDR3 is TGTGCTAGTGGTTGGGGACAGGGGGCGAAAGTCGGCAGCAATCAGCCCCAGCATTTT. Protein: CASGWGQGAKVGSNQPQHF.